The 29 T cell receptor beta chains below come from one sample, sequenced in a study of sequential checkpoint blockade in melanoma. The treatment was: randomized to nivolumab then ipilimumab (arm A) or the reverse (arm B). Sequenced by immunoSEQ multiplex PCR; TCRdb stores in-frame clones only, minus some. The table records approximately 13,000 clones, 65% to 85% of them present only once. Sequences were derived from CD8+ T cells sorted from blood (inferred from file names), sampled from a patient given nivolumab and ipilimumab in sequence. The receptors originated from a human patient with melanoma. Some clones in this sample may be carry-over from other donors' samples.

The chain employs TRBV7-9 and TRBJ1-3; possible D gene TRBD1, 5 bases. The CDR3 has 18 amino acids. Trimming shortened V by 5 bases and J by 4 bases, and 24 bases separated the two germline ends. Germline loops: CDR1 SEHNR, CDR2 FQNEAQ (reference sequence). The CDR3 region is CASSLSPGGRQTGNTIYF. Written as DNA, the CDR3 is TGTGCCAGCAGCCTATCCCCGGGAGGCAGACAGACAGGAAACACCATATATTTT.

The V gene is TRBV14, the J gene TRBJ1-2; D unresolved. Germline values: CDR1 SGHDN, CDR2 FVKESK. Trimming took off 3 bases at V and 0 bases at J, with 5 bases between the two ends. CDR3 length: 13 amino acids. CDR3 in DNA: TGTGCCAGCAGCCAGGCAACTAACTATGGCTACACCTTC. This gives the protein CASSQATNYGYTF.

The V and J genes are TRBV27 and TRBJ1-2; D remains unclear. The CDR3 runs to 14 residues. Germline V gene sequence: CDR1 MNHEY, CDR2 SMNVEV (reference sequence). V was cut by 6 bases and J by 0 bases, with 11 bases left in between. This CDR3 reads CASRPGNTNYGYTF. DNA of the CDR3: TGTGCCAGCAGACCAGGCAACACTAACTATGGCTACACCTTC.

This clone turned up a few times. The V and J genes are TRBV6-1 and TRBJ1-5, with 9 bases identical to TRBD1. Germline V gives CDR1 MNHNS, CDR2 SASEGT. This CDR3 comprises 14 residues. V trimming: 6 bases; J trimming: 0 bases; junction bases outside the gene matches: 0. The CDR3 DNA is TGTGCCAGCAGGGACAGGGGTAGCAATCAGCCCCAGCATTTT. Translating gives CASRDRGSNQPQHF.

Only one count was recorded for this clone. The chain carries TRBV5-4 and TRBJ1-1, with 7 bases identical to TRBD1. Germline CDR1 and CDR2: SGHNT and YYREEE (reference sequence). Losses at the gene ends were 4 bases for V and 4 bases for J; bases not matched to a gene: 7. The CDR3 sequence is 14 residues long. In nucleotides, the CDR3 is TGTGCCAGCAGCCAATGGACAGGCTTCACTGAAGCTTTCTTT. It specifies CASSQWTGFTEAFF.

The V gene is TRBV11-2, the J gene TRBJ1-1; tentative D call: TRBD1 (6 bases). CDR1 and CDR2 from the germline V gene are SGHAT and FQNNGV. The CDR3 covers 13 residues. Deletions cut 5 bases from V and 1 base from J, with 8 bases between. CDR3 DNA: TGTGCCAGCAGCGCGACAGGGAACACTGAAGCTTTCTTT. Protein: CASSATGNTEAFF.

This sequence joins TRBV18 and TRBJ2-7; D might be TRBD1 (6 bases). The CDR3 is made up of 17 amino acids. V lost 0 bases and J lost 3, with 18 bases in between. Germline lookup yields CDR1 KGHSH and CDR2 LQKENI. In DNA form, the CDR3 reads TGTGCCAGCTCACCACCCTCCGGCAGGGGAGACGACTACGAGCAGTACTTC. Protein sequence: CASSPPSGRGDDYEQYF.

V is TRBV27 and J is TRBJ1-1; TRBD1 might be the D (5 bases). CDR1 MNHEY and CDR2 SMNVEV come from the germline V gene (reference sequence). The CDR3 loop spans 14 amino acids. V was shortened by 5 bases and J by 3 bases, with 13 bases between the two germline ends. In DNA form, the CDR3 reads TGTGCCAGCAGTAAATTGCGGGGGGACACTGAAGCTTTCTTT. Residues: CASSKLRGDTEAFF.

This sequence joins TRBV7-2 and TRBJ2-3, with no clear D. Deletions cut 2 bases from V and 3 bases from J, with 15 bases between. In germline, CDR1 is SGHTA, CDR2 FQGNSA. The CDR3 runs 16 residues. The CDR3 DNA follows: TGTGCCAGCAGCTTACACAGCCCCGTTTGGACAGATACGCAGTATTTT. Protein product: CASSLHSPVWTDTQYF.

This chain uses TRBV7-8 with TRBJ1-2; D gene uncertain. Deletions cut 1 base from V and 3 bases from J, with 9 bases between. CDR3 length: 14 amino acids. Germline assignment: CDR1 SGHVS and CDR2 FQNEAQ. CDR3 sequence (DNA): TGTGCCAGCAGCTTAGTGCCGGAGGACTATGGCTACACCTTC. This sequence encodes CASSLVPEDYGYTF.

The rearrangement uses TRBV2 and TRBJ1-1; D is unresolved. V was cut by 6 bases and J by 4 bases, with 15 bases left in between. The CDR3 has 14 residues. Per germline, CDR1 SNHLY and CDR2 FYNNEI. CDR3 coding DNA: TGTGCCAGCAGGAGTGGGAGTTTGGGCACTGAAGCTTTCTTT. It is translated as CASRSGSLGTEAFF.

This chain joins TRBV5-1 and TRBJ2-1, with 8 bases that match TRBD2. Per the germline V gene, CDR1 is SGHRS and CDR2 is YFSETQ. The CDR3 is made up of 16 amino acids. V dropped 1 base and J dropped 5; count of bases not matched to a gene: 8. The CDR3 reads CASSLRGGVPDNEQFF. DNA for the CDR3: TGCGCCAGCAGCTTGCGGGGGGGTGTCCCAGACAATGAGCAGTTCTTC.

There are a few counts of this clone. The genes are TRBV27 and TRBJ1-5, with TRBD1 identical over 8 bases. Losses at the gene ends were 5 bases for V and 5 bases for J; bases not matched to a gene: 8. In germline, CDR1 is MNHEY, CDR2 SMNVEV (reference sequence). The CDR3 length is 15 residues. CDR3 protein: CASSPVDRADQPQHF. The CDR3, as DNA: TGTGCCAGCAGTCCTGTGGACAGGGCCGATCAGCCCCAGCATTTT.

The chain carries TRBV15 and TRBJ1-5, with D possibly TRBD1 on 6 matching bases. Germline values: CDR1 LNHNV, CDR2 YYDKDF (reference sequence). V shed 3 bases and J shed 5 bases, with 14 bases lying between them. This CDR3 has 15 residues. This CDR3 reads CATSRRNREDQPQHF. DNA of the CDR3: TGTGCCACCAGCAGGAGGAACAGGGAAGATCAGCCCCAGCATTTT.

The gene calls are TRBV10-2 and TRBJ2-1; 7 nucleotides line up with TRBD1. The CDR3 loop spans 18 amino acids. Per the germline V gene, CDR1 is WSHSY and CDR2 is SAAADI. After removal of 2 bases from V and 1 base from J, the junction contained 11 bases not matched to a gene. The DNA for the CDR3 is TGCGCCAGCAGTGAGCCAATACAGGGGAGAAGGTCCTACAATGAGCAGTTCTTC. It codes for CASSEPIQGRRSYNEQFF.

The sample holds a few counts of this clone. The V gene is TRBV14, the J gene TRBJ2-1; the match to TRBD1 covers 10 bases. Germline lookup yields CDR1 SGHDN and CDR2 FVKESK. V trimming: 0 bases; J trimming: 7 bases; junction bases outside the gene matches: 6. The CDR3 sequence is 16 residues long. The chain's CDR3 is CASSQDPGQGWNEQFF. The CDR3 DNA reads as TGTGCCAGCAGCCAAGATCCGGGACAGGGGTGGAATGAGCAGTTCTTC.

The chain's CDR3 is CAWSVGQAQLREQYF. The CDR3 DNA sequence: TGTGCCTGGAGTGTAGGACAGGCCCAGCTCCGCGAGCAGTACTTC. The chain is built from TRBV30 and TRBJ2-7; 7 positions match TRBD1. V lost 0 bases to trimming and J lost 6 bases; unmatched junction nucleotides: 11. This CDR3 has 15 amino acids. Germline assignment: CDR1 GTSNPN and CDR2 SVGIG (reference sequence).

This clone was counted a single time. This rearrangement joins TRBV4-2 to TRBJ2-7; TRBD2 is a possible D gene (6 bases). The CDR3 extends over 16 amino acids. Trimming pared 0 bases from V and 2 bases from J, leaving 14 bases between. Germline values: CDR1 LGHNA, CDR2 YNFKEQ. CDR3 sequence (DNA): TGTGCCAGCAGCCAAGAACAGCGGGCCTCACCCTACGAGCAGTACTTC. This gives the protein CASSQEQRASPYEQYF.

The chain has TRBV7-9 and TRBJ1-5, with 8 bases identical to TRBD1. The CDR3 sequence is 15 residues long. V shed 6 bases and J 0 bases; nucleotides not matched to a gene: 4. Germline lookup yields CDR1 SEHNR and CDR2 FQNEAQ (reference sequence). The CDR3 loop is CASSRQGNSNQPQHF. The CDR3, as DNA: TGTGCCAGCAGTCGACAGGGGAATAGCAATCAGCCCCAGCATTTT.

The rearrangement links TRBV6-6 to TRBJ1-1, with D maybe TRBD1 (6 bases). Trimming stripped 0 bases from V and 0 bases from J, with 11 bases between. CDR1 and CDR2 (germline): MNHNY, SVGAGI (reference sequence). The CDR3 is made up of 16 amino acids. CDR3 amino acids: CASSYSAGAMNTEAFF. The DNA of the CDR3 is TGTGCCAGCAGTTACTCTGCAGGGGCAATGAACACTGAAGCTTTCTTT.

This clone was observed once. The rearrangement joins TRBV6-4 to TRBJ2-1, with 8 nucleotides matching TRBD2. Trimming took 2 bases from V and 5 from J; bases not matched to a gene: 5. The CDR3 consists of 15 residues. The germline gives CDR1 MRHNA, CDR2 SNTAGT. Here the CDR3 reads CASSDVAGGHNEQFF. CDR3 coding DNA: TGTGCCAGCAGTGACGTTGCGGGGGGCCACAATGAGCAGTTCTTC.

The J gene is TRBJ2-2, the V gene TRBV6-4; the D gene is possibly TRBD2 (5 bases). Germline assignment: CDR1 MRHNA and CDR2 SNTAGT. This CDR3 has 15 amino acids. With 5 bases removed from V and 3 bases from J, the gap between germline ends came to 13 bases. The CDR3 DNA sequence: TGTGCCAGCAGTCTCCACTCCGGGGACACCGGGGAGCTGTTTTTT. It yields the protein CASSLHSGDTGELFF.

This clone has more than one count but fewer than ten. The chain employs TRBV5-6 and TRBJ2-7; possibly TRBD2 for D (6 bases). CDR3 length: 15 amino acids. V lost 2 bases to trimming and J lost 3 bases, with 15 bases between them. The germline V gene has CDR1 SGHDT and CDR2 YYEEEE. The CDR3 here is CASSFRDWGDYEQYF. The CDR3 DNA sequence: TGTGCCAGCAGCTTTCGGGACTGGGGGGACTACGAGCAGTACTTC. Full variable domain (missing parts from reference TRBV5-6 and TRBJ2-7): DAGVTQSPTHLIKTRGQQVTLRCSPKSGHDTVSWYQQALGQGPQFIFQYYEEEERQRGNFPDRFSGHQFPNYSSELNVNALLLGDSALYLCASSFRDWGDYEQYFGPGTRLTVT.

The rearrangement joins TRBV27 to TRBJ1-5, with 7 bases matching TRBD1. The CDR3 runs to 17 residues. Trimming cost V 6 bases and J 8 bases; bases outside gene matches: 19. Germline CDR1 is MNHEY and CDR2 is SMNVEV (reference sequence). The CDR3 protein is CASRPTRDSLLGEPQHF. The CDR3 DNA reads TGTGCCAGCAGACCCACCCGGGACAGCCTCCTTGGGGAGCCCCAGCATTTT.

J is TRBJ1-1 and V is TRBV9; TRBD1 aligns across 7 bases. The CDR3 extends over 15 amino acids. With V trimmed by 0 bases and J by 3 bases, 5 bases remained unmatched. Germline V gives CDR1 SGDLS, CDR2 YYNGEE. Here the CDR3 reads CASSVGTGEYTEAFF. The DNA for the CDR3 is TGTGCCAGCAGCGTAGGTACAGGGGAGTACACTGAAGCTTTCTTT.

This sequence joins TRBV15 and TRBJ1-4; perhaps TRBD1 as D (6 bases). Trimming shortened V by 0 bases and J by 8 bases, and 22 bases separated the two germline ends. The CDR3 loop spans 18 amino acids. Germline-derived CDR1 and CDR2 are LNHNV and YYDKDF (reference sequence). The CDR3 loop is CATSRESNTGIGSEKLFF. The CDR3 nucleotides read TGTGCCACCAGCAGAGAATCAAATACAGGGATCGGGTCCGAAAAACTGTTTTTT.

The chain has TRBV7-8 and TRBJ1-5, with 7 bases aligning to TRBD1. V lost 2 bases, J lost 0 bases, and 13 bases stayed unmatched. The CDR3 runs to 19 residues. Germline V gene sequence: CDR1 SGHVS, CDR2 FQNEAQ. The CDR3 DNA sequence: TGTGCCAGCAGCTTACGAGCCTTGGACAGGTCATATAGCAATCAGCCCCAGCATTTT. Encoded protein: CASSLRALDRSYSNQPQHF.

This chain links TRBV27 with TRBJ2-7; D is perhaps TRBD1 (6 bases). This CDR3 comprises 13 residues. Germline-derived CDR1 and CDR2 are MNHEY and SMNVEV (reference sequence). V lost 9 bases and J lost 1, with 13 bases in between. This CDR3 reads CASSTGSSYEQYF. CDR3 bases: TGTGCCAGTTCGACAGGATCATCCTACGAGCAGTACTTC.

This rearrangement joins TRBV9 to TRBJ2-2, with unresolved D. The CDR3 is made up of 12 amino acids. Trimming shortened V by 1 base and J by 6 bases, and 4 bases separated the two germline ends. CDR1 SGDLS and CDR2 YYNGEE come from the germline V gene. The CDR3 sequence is CASSVSSGELFF. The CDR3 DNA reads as TGTGCCAGCAGCGTATCATCCGGGGAGCTGTTTTTT.